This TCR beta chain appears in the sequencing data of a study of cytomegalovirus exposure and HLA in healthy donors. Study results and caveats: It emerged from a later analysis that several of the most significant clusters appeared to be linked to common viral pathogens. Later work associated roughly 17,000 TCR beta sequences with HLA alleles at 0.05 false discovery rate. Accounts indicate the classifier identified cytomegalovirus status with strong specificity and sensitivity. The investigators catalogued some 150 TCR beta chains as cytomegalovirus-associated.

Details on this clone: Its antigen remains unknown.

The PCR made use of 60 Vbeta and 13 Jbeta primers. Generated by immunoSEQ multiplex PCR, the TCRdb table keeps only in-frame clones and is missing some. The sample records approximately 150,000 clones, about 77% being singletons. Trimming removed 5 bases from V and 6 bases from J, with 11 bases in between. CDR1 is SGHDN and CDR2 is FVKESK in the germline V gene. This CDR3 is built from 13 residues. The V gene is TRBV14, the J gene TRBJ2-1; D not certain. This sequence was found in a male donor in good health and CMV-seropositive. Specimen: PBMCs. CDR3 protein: CASSTRHLNEQFF. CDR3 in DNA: TGTGCCAGCAGCACCCGACATCTCAATGAGCAGTTCTTC.